These T cell receptor beta chains were read from a single sample in a study of OX40 agonist ivuxolimab in advanced cancers. Assay used: immunoSEQ multiplex PCR; TCRdb lists only in-frame clones, some missing. Counted here are 75,000 to 90,000 clones, more than 85% occurring once; the ten biggest clones make up 1.1%. This specimen was CD4+ or CD8+ T cells sorted from blood, taken in a trial of the OX40 agonist ivuxolimab. The origin of the receptors is an adult with an advanced solid tumor such as melanoma, head and neck, liver or kidney cancer. The CDR3 runs from the conserved cysteine through the conserved F or W.

v_call cdr3_aa
TRBV5-6 CASSLGNQPQHF
TRBV7-6 CASSSTGERGTQYF
TRBV28 CASSLGTGGGYGYTF
TRBV19 CASSIPGHTGELFF
TRBV28 CASSGGDLKSYEQYF
TRBV7-2 CASSPGGGVSHEQFF
TRBV28 CASNPRGRDRGYTF
TRBV18 CASSPPVGTGDSNEQFF
TRBV18 CASSPRGTSYEQYF
TRBV2 CASNPLPESYEQYF
TRBV28 CASSRRGGGTDTQYF
TRBV6-6 CASSYEVLSYEQYF
TRBV28 CASSLRGWQGRGETQYF
TRBV10-1 CASSVGAPRGEQFF
TRBV5-1 CASSDGLSGNTIYF
TRBV6-5 CASSRRQGEAFF
TRBV19 CASSGQRQRGTDTQYF
TRBV5-4 CASSLKAGEEKLFF
TRBV27 CASSYALTGELRYEQYF
TRBV5-1 CASSTGATYQETQYF
TRBV19 CASSISADQPQHF
TRBV27 CASTGRAALYNEQFF
TRBV30 CAWGGDDQPQHF
TRBV7-9 CASSFFGSQETQYF
TRBV7-2 CASSVPLAGGFEQYF
TRBV28 CASSVGGRRRGHNEQFF
TRBV4-2 CASSPTVGQGSYSNQPQHF
TRBV19 CASSAWTGGSEQYF
TRBV5-1 CASSPRPGFQETQYF
TRBV30 CAWSQLGSHSGNTIYF
TRBV10-3 CAISGGTSYNEQFF
TRBV2 CASTWGQGGDEQYF
TRBV10-3 CAISALSANTGELFF
TRBV7-9 CASSLRLLDTQYF
TRBV5-6 CASSLFGQPQHF
TRBV15 CATSREAGGYNEQFF
TRBV28 CASRVTTNEKLFF
TRBV5-1 CASRDRDRGRSGELFF
TRBV19 CPGQGAGEQYF
TRBV11-2 CASSLWGLARTGELFF
TRBV28 CASSGLVVNEQFF
TRBV7-2 CASSLSLNNEQFF
TRBV6-1 CASNPGQGRPYTF
TRBV5-1 CASSLLTSGNTGELFF
TRBV18 CASSPPSGGRGNEQFF
TRBV14 CASSQGMTPYNEQFF
TRBV10-1 CASSEGQGLETQYF
TRBV5-1 CASSSGDRWSDTQYF
TRBV5-1 CASSLYRQYEQYF
TRBV5-4 CASSREETQYF
TRBV7-8 CASSLLAQTNTEAFF
TRBV2 CASSETSSGANVLTF
TRBV6-6 CASSYGWGGNTGELFF
TRBV27 CASSLLTSGVPYEQYF
TRBV7-2 CASSLVAGGSYEQYF
TRBV19 CASSIIGGSRNTGELFF
TRBV5-6 CASSWRGLAAGELFF